The rows below give T cell receptor beta chains drawn from one sample of a study of cytomegalovirus exposure and HLA in healthy donors. Sequencing used immunoSEQ multiplex PCR; TCRdb keeps in-frame clones, though not all of them. The table has 100,000 to 130,000 clones, almost 96% seen once; the top ten hold approximately 0.67%. Input material: PBMCs. All receptors come from a woman younger than 30 in good health and CMV-seronegative. Each CDR3 is given with its conserved first and last residue. D genes are given only for firm matches. Some rows have no size entry. The others give once, few or many, or a class for an expanded clone.

CDR3aa,CDR3nt,j_gene,v_gene,abundance,d_gene
CASSLGGGEQYF,TGTGCCAGCAGCTTAGGAGGGGGCGAGCAGTACTTC,TRBJ2-7,TRBV7-6,NA,NA
CARNKRTGGGMNTEAFF,TGTGCCAGAAACAAAAGGACAGGGGGGGGGATGAACACTGAAGCTTTCTTT,TRBJ1-1,TRBV2,NA,TRBD1
CASSADRVYGYTF,TGTGCCAGCAGCGCTGACAGGGTTTATGGCTACACCTTC,TRBJ1-2,TRBV7-9,NA,TRBD1
CASHGGTNTGELFF,TGTGCCAGTCACGGGGGTACGAACACCGGGGAGCTGTTTTTT,TRBJ2-2,TRBV7-9,NA,NA
CASSQTSGGATDTQYF,TGTGCCAGCAGCCAGACTAGCGGGGGAGCCACAGATACGCAGTATTTT,TRBJ2-3,TRBV5-6,once,TRBD2
CASSRLGGMNTGELFF,TGTGCCAGCAGCAGGCTAGGGGGAATGAACACCGGGGAGCTGTTTTTT,TRBJ2-2,TRBV5-6,NA,NA
CASSRGDGPFGGTQYF,TGTGCCAGCAGTAGGGGTGATGGACCTTTCGGGGGGACCCAGTACTTC,TRBJ2-5,TRBV6-6,NA,NA
CASSLPRVGSRTDTQYF,TGTGCCAGCAGCCTACCTAGGGTCGGGAGCCGCACAGATACGCAGTATTTT,TRBJ2-3,TRBV5-5,NA,NA
CASSLQDTIPYEQYF,TGCGCCAGCAGCTTGCAGGATACAATACCCTACGAGCAGTACTTC,TRBJ2-7,TRBV5-1,NA,NA
CASSLALRGSDNEKLFF,TGTGCCAGCAGCTTAGCTCTCAGGGGGTCCGATAATGAAAAACTGTTTTTT,TRBJ1-4,TRBV13,NA,TRBD1
CASSYGLAGGFNEQFF,TGTGCCAGCAGTTACGGGCTAGCGGGGGGGTTTAATGAGCAGTTCTTC,TRBJ2-1,TRBV6-6,NA,TRBD2
CASSELAGGPDTQYF,TGCGCCAGCAGCGAACTAGCGGGGGGACCAGATACGCAGTATTTT,TRBJ2-3,TRBV5-1,NA,TRBD2
CASSVQGDQPQHF,TGTGCCAGCAGTGTACAGGGCGATCAGCCCCAGCATTTT,TRBJ1-5,TRBV2,once,NA
CASSGKQGEINSPLHF,TGTGCCAGCAGCGGAAAACAGGGGGAGATCAATTCACCCCTCCACTTT,TRBJ1-6,TRBV9,NA,TRBD1
CASSLLVGGLRSTDTQYF,TGCGCCAGCAGCTTGTTAGTGGGGGGGCTGCGAAGCACAGATACGCAGTATTTT,TRBJ2-3,TRBV5-1,NA,NA
CASSQVATEGTEAFF,TGTGCCAGCAGCCAAGTTGCGACCGAGGGCACTGAAGCTTTCTTT,TRBJ1-1,TRBV4-2,NA,NA
CASSLGTGLKNTEAFF,TGTGCCAGCAGCTTAGGGACAGGACTAAAGAACACTGAAGCTTTCTTT,TRBJ1-1,TRBV7-8,NA,TRBD1
CASSHRQGPYEQYF,TGCGCCAGCAGCCACAGACAGGGACCCTACGAGCAGTACTTC,TRBJ2-7,TRBV4-1,NA,TRBD1
CASSIEGHRFYNEQFF,TGTGCCAGTAGTATAGAGGGCCACCGATTCTACAATGAGCAGTTCTTC,TRBJ2-1,TRBV19,NA,NA
CASSEAGVEQYF,TGTGCCAGCAGTGAAGCAGGGGTCGAGCAGTACTTC,TRBJ2-7,TRBV6-1,NA,NA
CASSQGGGGGQNYGYTF,TGTGCCAGCAGCCAAGGCGGGGGAGGGGGTCAGAACTATGGCTACACCTTC,TRBJ1-2,TRBV4-2,once,NA
CARSLYGGEETQYF,TGTGCCAGAAGCTTGTATGGCGGGGAAGAGACCCAGTACTTC,TRBJ2-5,TRBV5-3,NA,NA
CASSSGQGAGNEQFF,TGTGCCAGCAGTTCGGGGCAGGGGGCAGGTAATGAGCAGTTCTTC,TRBJ2-1,TRBV6-6,NA,TRBD1
CASSAGDGQPQHF,TGTGCCAGCAGCGCCGGGGATGGGCAGCCCCAGCATTTT,TRBJ1-5,TRBV5-4,NA,NA
CASSRSPGQGGKYF,TGTGCCAGCAGTCGAAGCCCGGGACAGGGTGGAAAGTACTTC,TRBJ2-7,TRBV2,NA,TRBD1